The 13 T cell receptor beta chains below all came from one sample that was sequenced in a study of T cells expressing NK-cell markers. From its re-call of the 5' RACE reads, TCRdb lists each CDR3 protein once, without DNA. The listing contains 350,000 to 400,000 distinct CDR3 sequences. Sequencing input: blood T cells: a sorted CD56 or NKG2C T cell subset, CD4+ or CD8+ T cells, or bulk PBMC T cells (not recorded which). The origin of the receptors is a woman in her forties or fifties in good health.

V is TRBV29-1 and J is TRBJ2-4. CDR3 length equals 13 residues. In germline, CDR1 is SQVTM, CDR2 ANQGSEA. CDR3 sequence: CSWAGVAKNIQYF.

J is TRBJ2-7 and V is TRBV20-1; the TCRdb call, TRBD2, lacks DNA for checking. The CDR3 runs 13 residues. The germline V gene has CDR1 DFQATT and CDR2 SNEGSKA (reference sequence). CDR3 protein: CSAHLLAGYEQYF.

The chain recombines TRBV20-1 with TRBJ1-2; TCRdb reports TRBD1, a call that lacks DNA to check it against. This CDR3 is built from 14 residues. Germline CDR1 DFQATT, CDR2 SNEGSKA (reference sequence). The CDR3 here is CSARVAGAYYGYTF.

The chain links TRBV20-1 to TRBJ2-2; the TRBD2 assignment by TCRdb is unverifiable without DNA. Germline V lookup: CDR1 DFQATT, CDR2 SNEGSKA (reference sequence). The CDR3 spans 17 residues. CDR3 protein: CSASRFGTSVNTGELFF.

The CDR3 protein is CSVTSDSYEQYF. The V gene is TRBV29-1, the J gene TRBJ2-7. Germline loops: CDR1 SQVTM, CDR2 ANQGSEA. This CDR3 comprises 12 residues.

The chain has TRBV7-9 and TRBJ2-3; TCRdb reports TRBD2, a call that lacks DNA to check it against. Germline lookup yields CDR1 SEHNR and CDR2 FQNEAQ (reference sequence). The CDR3 loop spans 15 amino acids. The CDR3 is CASSLAAGVTDTQYF.

The chain joins TRBV27 to TRBJ2-1; without DNA, the TCRdb call of TRBD2 cannot be checked. Germline V CDR1 and CDR2: MNHEY, SMNVEV (reference sequence). This CDR3 has 15 residues. The CDR3 sequence is CASSTRDGPIGEQFF.

The genes are TRBV5-1 and TRBJ2-5; TCRdb proposes TRBD2, but this gene call is untestable without DNA. Germline-derived CDR1 and CDR2 are SGHRS and YFSETQ. This CDR3 spans 17 amino acids. The CDR3 here is CASSLAGLAGEGKTQYF.

J is TRBJ2-6 and V is TRBV6-4; TCRdb's D call of TRBD1 is untestable without DNA. The CDR3 contains 17 residues. Germline-derived CDR1 and CDR2 are MRHNA and SNTAGT. The CDR3 is CASGPGGAVSGANVLTF.

This chain links TRBV12-3 or TRBV12-4 with TRBJ2-3; TCRdb proposes TRBD2, but this gene call is untestable without DNA. CDR3 length equals 14 residues. The CDR3 sequence is CASSLVARTDTQYF.

V and J are TRBV6-2 or TRBV6-3 and TRBJ1-2; without DNA, the TCRdb call of TRBD1 cannot be checked. Germline V lookup: CDR1 MNHEY, CDR2 SVGEGT. This CDR3 has 14 residues. The CDR3 sequence is CASSRPGTLEGYTF.

The chain uses TRBV11-3 and TRBJ1-2. Germline V lookup: CDR1 SGHNT, CDR2 YENEEA. The CDR3 is 13 amino acids. The CDR3 loop is CASSFAGGYGYTF.

This chain uses TRBV7-2 with TRBJ2-1; TCRdb's D gene call, TRBD1, goes unchecked for lack of DNA. CDR3 length equals 15 residues. The V gene's germline CDR1 is SGHTA and CDR2 FQGNSA. CDR3 sequence: CASSSRVGGYNEQFF.